This is a list of T cell receptor beta chains from one sample in a study of Ad26.COV2.S vaccination and SARS-CoV-2 variants. Sequencing was performed with immunoSEQ multiplex PCR; in TCRdb, only in-frame clones are kept and a portion is missing. The top ten clones hold around 3.5% of a sample with roughly 350,000 clones, 87% of them seen once. Sample: peripheral blood, taken in a trial of Ad26.COV2.S vaccine versus placebo. These receptors all come from a person aged 18-65 years who received the Ad26.COV2.S COVID-19 vaccine or a placebo. CDR3s include the opening cysteine and the closing phenylalanine or tryptophan. The D gene is left open where the match is weak. Clone size is stated in some rows and not others, as once, few, many or a class when expanded.

j_gene | v_gene | d_gene | abundance | CDR3aa | CDR3nt
TRBJ2-3 | TRBV19 | TRBD2 | once | CASSIVAAGGPWADTQYF | TGTGCCAGTAGTATAGTGGCAGCGGGGGGGCCGTGGGCAGATACGCAGTATTTT
TRBJ2-7 | TRBV4-1 | TRBD1 | - | CASRRTGGIEQYF | TGCGCCAGCAGGAGGACAGGGGGAATCGAGCAGTACTTC
TRBJ1-4 | TRBV5-4 | - | - | CASSFRGGEKLFF | TGTGCCAGCAGCTTTAGGGGAGGTGAAAAACTGTTTTTT
TRBJ1-5 | TRBV27 | - | - | CASSLGLAQHF | TGTGCCAGCAGTTTAGGTCTGGCCCAGCATTTT
TRBJ2-5 | TRBV7-8 | - | - | CASSVGDEETQYF | TGTGCCAGCAGCGTCGGGGACGAAGAGACCCAGTACTTC
TRBJ2-3 | TRBV9 | TRBD2 | - | CASSFQRGSTDTQYF | TGTGCCAGCAGCTTCCAGCGGGGAAGCACAGATACGCAGTATTTT
TRBJ1-5 | TRBV4-1 | TRBD1 | - | CASSTPGTGPGNQPQHF | TGCGCCAGCAGCACACCCGGGACAGGCCCTGGCAATCAGCCCCAGCATTTT
TRBJ1-1 | TRBV12-3/TRBV12-4 | - | - | CASSLSMNTEAFF | TGTGCCAGCAGTTTGTCGATGAACACTGAAGCTTTCTTT
TRBJ2-1 | TRBV5-1 | - | - | CASSATGLNEQFF | TGCGCCAGCAGCGCCACAGGGTTGAATGAGCAGTTCTTC
TRBJ1-1 | TRBV7-8 | - | - | CASSLKGGAGTEAFF | TGTGCCAGCAGCTTAAAGGGGGGCGCGGGCACTGAAGCTTTCTTT
TRBJ2-7 | TRBV11-2 | - | - | CASSPGPGSTYEQYF | TGTGCCAGCAGCCCGGGGCCAGGATCCACCTACGAGCAGTACTTC
TRBJ2-7 | TRBV27 | - | once | CASSPRGLSYEQYF | TGTGCCAGCAGTCCCAGGGGTTTATCCTACGAGCAGTACTTC
TRBJ1-3 | TRBV6-6 | - | - | CASSRPVGDTIYF | TGTGCCAGCAGCCGACCGGTCGGGGACACCATATATTTT
TRBJ2-1 | TRBV1 | - | - | CTSSQDEGAANEQFF | TGCACCAGCAGCCAAGACGAGGGGGCGGCCAATGAGCAGTTCTTC
TRBJ2-7 | TRBV14 | - | - | CASSPVGHEQYF | TGTGCCAGCAGCCCCGTTGGCCACGAGCAGTACTTC
TRBJ2-7 | TRBV14 | TRBD1 | - | CASRAGGAYEQYF | TGTGCCAGCAGGGCAGGGGGTGCCTACGAGCAGTACTTC
TRBJ2-3 | TRBV9 | TRBD2 | - | CASSVGVGEGTDTQYF | TGTGCCAGCAGCGTAGGAGTGGGGGAGGGAACAGATACGCAGTATTTT
TRBJ2-5 | TRBV24-1 | - | - | CATSDLLGGTQYF | TGTGCCACCAGTGATTTGCTAGGGGGGACCCAGTACTTC
TRBJ2-7 | TRBV7-6 | - | - | CASSLAGGLYEQYF | TGTGCCAGCAGCTTAGCGGGGGGGCTCTACGAGCAGTACTTC
TRBJ2-3 | TRBV15 | TRBD2 | once | CATSRDSAGGPGTDTQYF | TGTGCCACCAGCAGAGACTCAGCGGGGGGGCCGGGCACAGATACGCAGTATTTT
TRBJ1-3 | TRBV9 | - | - | CASGPQGPSGNTIYF | TGTGCCAGCGGTCCCCAGGGGCCCTCTGGAAACACCATATATTTT
TRBJ1-6 | TRBV7-6 | - | once | CASSLRGNSPLHF | TGTGCCAGCAGCCTTCGGGGGAATTCACCCCTCCACTTT
TRBJ2-1 | TRBV2 | - | - | CASGNLPTYNEQFF | TGTGCCAGTGGGAACCTTCCTACCTACAATGAGCAGTTCTTC
TRBJ2-1 | TRBV2 | TRBD2 | - | CATRLAGGEQFF | TGTGCCACCAGACTAGCTGGGGGTGAGCAGTTCTTC
TRBJ2-3 | TRBV10-3 | - | - | CAIEAARGTDTQYF | TGTGCCATCGAGGCAGCCCGGGGCACAGATACGCAGTATTTT
TRBJ2-5 | TRBV7-3 | TRBD2 | few | CASSLGSGGQETQYF | TGTGCCAGCAGCTTAGGTAGCGGGGGGCAAGAGACCCAGTACTTC
TRBJ1-2 | TRBV4-1 | TRBD1 | few | CASSQGPWDREGYGYTF | TGCGCCAGCAGCCAAGGCCCATGGGACAGGGAGGGCTATGGCTACACCTTC
TRBJ1-1 | TRBV27 | TRBD1 | - | CASSLSPYRDRGNTEAFF | TGTGCCAGCAGTTTATCCCCCTATAGGGACAGGGGTAACACTGAAGCTTTCTTT
TRBJ2-5 | TRBV14 | - | - | CASSLSDWQETQYF | TGTGCCAGCAGCCTTTCAGACTGGCAAGAGACCCAGTACTTC
TRBJ2-1 | TRBV7-3 | - | - | CASSLTGTPYNEQFF | TGTGCCAGCAGCTTAACCGGGACACCGTACAATGAGCAGTTCTTC
TRBJ1-2 | TRBV7-3 | TRBD1 | - | CASSPGTGGTNYGYTF | TGTGCCAGCAGCCCCGGGACAGGGGGCACGAACTATGGCTACACCTTC
TRBJ1-2 | TRBV5-1 | - | - | CASSLTPSGGERGGYTF | TGCGCCAGCAGCTTGACCCCCTCGGGCGGGGAAAGGGGTGGCTACACCTTC
TRBJ2-2 | TRBV18 | - | - | CASSNSLHENTGELFF | TGTGCCAGCTCAAACTCCTTACACGAGAACACCGGGGAGCTGTTTTTT
TRBJ1-5 | TRBV9 | - | - | CASSVDSGQPQHF | TGTGCCAGCAGCGTGGATTCGGGGCAGCCCCAGCATTTT
TRBJ1-5 | TRBV6-6 | TRBD1 | - | CASRAGTGNFSPQHF | TGTGCCAGCAGGGCCGGGACAGGGAATTTCTCGCCCCAGCATTTT
TRBJ2-1 | TRBV24-1 | - | once | CATSEGTIYNEQFF | TGTGCCACCAGTGAAGGCACTATCTACAATGAGCAGTTCTTC
TRBJ2-5 | TRBV11-3 | - | once | CASSRIETQYF | TGTGCCAGCAGCCGAATTGAGACCCAGTACTTC
TRBJ2-1 | TRBV6-5 | TRBD2 | once | CASSYGRATSYIEQFF | TGTGCCAGCAGTTACGGGAGGGCTACCTCCTACATTGAGCAGTTCTTC
TRBJ1-1 | TRBV3-1/TRBV3-2 | TRBD1 | once | CASSAGQENTEAFF | TGTGCCAGCAGCGCGGGACAGGAGAACACTGAAGCTTTCTTT
TRBJ1-1 | TRBV6-5 | - | - | CASSPASNTEAFF | TGTGCCAGCAGCCCAGCCTCGAACACTGAAGCTTTCTTT
TRBJ1-2 | TRBV2 | - | - | CASSEQYYGYTF | TGTGCCAGCAGTGAACAGTACTATGGCTACACCTTC
TRBJ1-5 | TRBV4-1 | TRBD1 | - | CASSQPDRDNQPQHF | TGCGCCAGCAGCCAACCGGACAGGGACAATCAGCCCCAGCATTTT
TRBJ2-5 | TRBV18 | - | - | CASSPSVSLETQYF | TGTGCCAGCTCACCATCAGTTAGTTTAGAGACCCAGTACTTC
TRBJ1-1 | TRBV29-1 | - | - | CSVTRAGTEAFF | TGCAGCGTCACAAGGGCGGGCACTGAAGCTTTCTTT
TRBJ2-1 | TRBV19 | TRBD2 | - | CASSFQGGLAYEQFF | TGTGCCAGTAGCTTTCAAGGTGGACTAGCCTATGAGCAGTTCTTC
TRBJ1-5 | TRBV5-5 | - | - | CASSLVVGNQPQHF | TGTGCCAGCAGCTTGGTGGTGGGAAATCAGCCCCAGCATTTT
TRBJ2-5 | TRBV4-1 | - | - | CASSHGETQYF | TGCGCCAGCAGCCATGGGGAGACCCAGTACTTC
TRBJ1-5 | TRBV9 | - | - | CASSGGAVNQPQHF | TGTGCCAGCAGTGGGGGGGCAGTAAATCAGCCCCAGCATTTT
TRBJ1-2 | TRBV5-1 | TRBD1 | - | CASSPGQVIGYTF | TGCGCCAGCAGCCCGGGACAGGTCATTGGCTACACCTTC
TRBJ1-1 | TRBV29-1 | TRBD1 | - | CSVAIQGSDTEAFF | TGCAGCGTCGCGATACAGGGGTCGGACACTGAAGCTTTCTTT
TRBJ2-1 | TRBV6-2/TRBV6-3 | - | - | CASSRRQEHNEQFF | TGTGCCAGCAGTAGACGACAGGAACACAATGAGCAGTTCTTC
TRBJ2-2 | TRBV19 | TRBD2 | - | CASSSRLAGEAGELFF | TGTGCCAGTAGTTCTCGACTAGCGGGGGAGGCCGGGGAGCTGTTTTTT
TRBJ2-5 | TRBV19 | - | - | CASSSRRAFWETQYF | TGTGCCAGTAGTAGCCGGAGGGCCTTTTGGGAGACCCAGTACTTC
TRBJ1-4 | TRBV2 | - | - | CASTDGRGEEKLFF | TGTGCCAGCACCGACGGCCGGGGTGAGGAAAAACTGTTTTTT
TRBJ1-1 | TRBV9 | - | once | CASSGGTPNTEAFF | TGTGCCAGCAGCGGAGGGACACCAAACACTGAAGCTTTCTTT
TRBJ1-6 | TRBV19 | TRBD1 | - | CASSPGQNNSPLHF | TGTGCCAGTAGCCCGGGACAGAATAATTCACCCCTCCACTTT
TRBJ2-6 | TRBV4-1 | - | - | CASSQDVLYVSGANVLTF | TGCGCCAGCAGCCAAGACGTCCTATATGTCTCTGGGGCCAACGTCCTGACTTTC
TRBJ2-2 | TRBV4-2 | - | - | CASSQEGGNTGELFF | TGTGCCAGCAGCCAAGAAGGAGGGAACACCGGGGAGCTGTTTTTT
TRBJ1-5 | TRBV6-5 | - | - | CASSYRHNQPQHF | TGTGCCAGCAGTTACCGACACAATCAGCCCCAGCATTTT